This record concerns one T cell receptor beta chain sequence. Its antigen target is currently unknown. The record has no base qualities; no much larger clone is one base away. Using the deep immunoSEQ assay, TCR CDR3 regions were amplified from genomic DNA by multiplex PCR. For each cell subset, the extracted genomic DNA was distributed evenly across all wells of several immunoSEQ 96-well plates, and each plate served as one replicate. Each replicate PCR for sorted subsets received approximately 200 ng genomic DNA, equal to about 30,000 T cell genomes. The purified libraries were quantified using a Qubit 3.0 fluorometer, sized with a Bioanalyzer 2100, and then quantified again using the KAPA Library Quantification kit. A separate single-read 150-cycle Illumina NextSeq 550 flow cell was used to sequence each immunoSEQ 96-well plate. On the study's bioinformatics: Because the immunoSEQ output included only junctional sequences and no quality scores, the filtering could not be the same as the filtering used for full-length reads. Sequences were annotated with PyIR, a Python wrapper for IgBLAST v1.9, and V/J genes and CDR3 were assigned using IMGT germline references. Any read was removed if the V/J assignment was weak (E-value above 1e-6), the CDR3 was missing, or the read contained stop codons, out-of-frame junctions, or ambiguous translated residues. A V3J clonotype was defined by an identical inferred V gene, J gene, and CDR3 amino acid sequence. The percentage overlap between two repertoires was calculated by dividing the number of shared unique clonotypes by the size of the smaller repertoire. RTK rarefaction, the Chao1 estimator, and Recon v2.1 estimates of unobserved clonotypes were used to assess repertoire richness. OLGA was used to compute generation probabilities for all TCRbeta clonotypes that the gDNA method yielded from a handful of donors. The table comes from immuneACCESS by way of TCRdb, which keeps in-frame sequences with V and J called. Part of the clones is missing from these tables; in studies checked, under half for an unresolved V gene and the rest for unknown reasons. V, J and clone size are those of that table, while D and trimming were read from the DNA. This sample has approximately 530,000 clones in its table, and approximately 94% of those were observed once. The ten largest clones capture about 0.059% of the sample.

Inclusive of the bounding cysteine and phenylalanine, the CDR3 is 13 residues long. The only DNA kept is the CDR3, 39 bases in frame from the first base. The germline V gene (reference sequence) yields LNHDA for CDR1 and SQIVND for CDR2. V and J are truncated by 5 bases and 3 bases respectively, leaving an intervening sequence of 8 bases. This record belongs to a study of shared clonotypes between healthy human individuals (dated by TCRdb to 2020 to 2021). The study in broad terms: The cohort comprised two women and a few men aged 18 to 49 years. For each donor, CD4 naive and CD4 memory were each given three plates, CD8 naive was given two plates, and CD8 memory was given one plate. Different laboratories and diverse techniques were used to prepare libraries and sequence TCR repertoires, to increase sequencing depth and limit assay-specific biases. The study deeply sequenced blood TCR repertoires of about 5 healthy adults to estimate repertoire size and the extent of clonotype sharing between individuals. Per donor, leukapheresis produced somewhere between about 0.9 and 9.5 billion PBMCs.

The donors were healthy, HIV-negative adults who had no recently reported acute infections or vaccinations. All donors were Caucasian adults living in Nashville, Tennessee, USA. Magnetic negative selection was used to enrich CD4+ T cells, after which naive cells were positively selected on CD45RA and the negative fraction became the memory subset. After blood collection by leukapheresis, PBMCs were isolated using Ficoll-Histopaque density gradient centrifugation and then cryopreserved in the vapor phase of liquid nitrogen. Analytical flow cytometry was used to check the purity and quantity of every magnetically sorted T cell population. Genomic DNA was isolated from every sorted fraction and measured by UV absorbance on a Nanodrop 2000c. The paper's findings and limits, for the study overall: Higher generation probabilities were observed for clonotypes shared by all four sorted-subset donors than for non-shared clonotypes. Larger estimated clonotype richness was generally found for naive subsets than for memory subsets. Pairwise subsampling indicated that sequencing depth was expected to affect the degree of clonotype sharing among donors. Even with the large sequencing depth, rarefaction of the sorted-subset datasets indicated that sequencing was incomplete. The small number of donors limited the genetic and exposure-history diversity represented. Only blood was sampled, and tissue TCR repertoires likely differ from those in blood. Sharing across several donors was observed for roughly 5.4% of naive CD4, 3.5% of naive CD8, about 2.5% of memory CD4, and less than 0.45% of memory CD8 clonotypes.

Sequenced material: naive CD4+ T cells sorted from blood. The meaning of the sample's cell subset or site label: CD45RA+ positively selected. The sequence was collected from a woman aged 30 to 39 in good health. The chain was built from TRBV19 and TRBJ2-1; the D gene remains uncertain. The CDR3 protein sequence reads: CASSDFYYNEQFF. The sequenced DNA is TGTGCCAGTAGTGACTTCTACTACAATGAGCAGTTCTTC.